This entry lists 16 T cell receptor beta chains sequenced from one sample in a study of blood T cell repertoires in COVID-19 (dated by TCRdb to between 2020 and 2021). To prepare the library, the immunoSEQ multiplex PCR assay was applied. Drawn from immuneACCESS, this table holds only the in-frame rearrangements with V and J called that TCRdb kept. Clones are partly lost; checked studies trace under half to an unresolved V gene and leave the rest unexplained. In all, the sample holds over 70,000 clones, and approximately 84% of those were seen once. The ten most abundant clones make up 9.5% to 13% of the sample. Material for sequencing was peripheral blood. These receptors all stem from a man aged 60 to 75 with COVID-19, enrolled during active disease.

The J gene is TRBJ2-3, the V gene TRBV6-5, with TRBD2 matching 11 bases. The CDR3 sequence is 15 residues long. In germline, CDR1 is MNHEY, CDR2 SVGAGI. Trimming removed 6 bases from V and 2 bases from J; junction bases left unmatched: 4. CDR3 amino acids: CASRGSGGATDTQYF. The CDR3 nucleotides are TGTGCCAGCAGGGGTAGCGGGGGGGCCACAGATACGCAGTATTTT.

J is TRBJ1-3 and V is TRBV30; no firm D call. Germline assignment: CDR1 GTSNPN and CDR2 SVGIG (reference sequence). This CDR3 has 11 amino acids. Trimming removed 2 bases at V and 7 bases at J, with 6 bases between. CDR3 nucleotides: TGTGCCTGGAGTCGAGGGAACACCATATATTTT. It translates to CAWSRGNTIYF. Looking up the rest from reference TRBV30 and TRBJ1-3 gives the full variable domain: SQTIHQWPATLVQPVGSPLSLECTVEGTSNPNLYWYRQAAGRGLQLLFYSVGIGQISSEVPQNLSASRPQDRQFILSSKKLLLSDSGFYLCAWSRGNTIYFGEGSWLTVV.

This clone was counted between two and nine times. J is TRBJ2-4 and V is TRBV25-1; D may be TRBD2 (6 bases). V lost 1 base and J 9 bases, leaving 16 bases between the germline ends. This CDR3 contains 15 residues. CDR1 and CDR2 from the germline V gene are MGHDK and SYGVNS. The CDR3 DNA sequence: TGTGCCAGCAGTGAATGGGCGAGTGGGGGGAGCATTCAGTACTTC. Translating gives CASSEWASGGSIQYF.

The CDR3 loop is CASSRTRNTEAFF. For the CDR3, the DNA is TGTGCCAGCAGCCGGACAAGGAACACTGAAGCTTTCTTT. J is TRBJ1-1 and V is TRBV12-3 or TRBV12-4, with D perhaps TRBD1 (5 bases). V was shortened by 6 bases and J by 1 base, with 9 bases between the two germline ends. This CDR3 is built from 13 residues.

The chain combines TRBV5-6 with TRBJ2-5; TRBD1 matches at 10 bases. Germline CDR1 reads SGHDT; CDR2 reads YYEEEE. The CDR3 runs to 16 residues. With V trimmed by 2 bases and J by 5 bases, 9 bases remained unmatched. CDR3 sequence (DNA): TGTGCCAGCAGCTTTGAGTTCGGGACAGGGGAGGAGACCCAGTACTTC. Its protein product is CASSFEFGTGEETQYF. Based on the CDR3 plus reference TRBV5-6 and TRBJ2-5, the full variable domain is DAGVTQSPTHLIKTRGQQVTLRCSPKSGHDTVSWYQQALGQGPQFIFQYYEEEERQRGNFPDRFSGHQFPNYSSELNVNALLLGDSALYLCASSFEFGTGEETQYFGPGTRLLVL.

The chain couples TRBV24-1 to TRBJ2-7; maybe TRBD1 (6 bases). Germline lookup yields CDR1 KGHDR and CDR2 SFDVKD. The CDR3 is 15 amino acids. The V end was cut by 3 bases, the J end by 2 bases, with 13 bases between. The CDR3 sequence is CATSDAQGITYEQYF. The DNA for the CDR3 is TGTGCCACCAGTGATGCACAGGGTATTACCTACGAGCAGTACTTC.

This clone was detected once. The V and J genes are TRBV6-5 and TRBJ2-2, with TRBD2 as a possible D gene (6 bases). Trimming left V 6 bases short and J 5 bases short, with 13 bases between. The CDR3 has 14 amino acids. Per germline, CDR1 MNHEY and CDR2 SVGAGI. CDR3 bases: TGTGCCAGCAGACGGCAGGGAGGTACCGGGGAGCTGTTTTTT. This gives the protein CASRRQGGTGELFF.

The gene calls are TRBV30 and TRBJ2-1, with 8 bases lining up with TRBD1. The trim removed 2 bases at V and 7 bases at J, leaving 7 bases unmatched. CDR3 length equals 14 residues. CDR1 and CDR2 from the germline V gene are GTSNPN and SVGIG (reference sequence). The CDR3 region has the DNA TGTGCCTGGAGTCTCAGGGGGCTAGGAAATGAGCAGTTCTTC. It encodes CAWSLRGLGNEQFF. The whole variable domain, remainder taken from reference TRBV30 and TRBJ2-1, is SQTIHQWPATLVQPVGSPLSLECTVEGTSNPNLYWYRQAAGRGLQLLFYSVGIGQISSEVPQNLSASRPQDRQFILSSKKLLLSDSGFYLCAWSLRGLGNEQFFGPGTRLTVL.

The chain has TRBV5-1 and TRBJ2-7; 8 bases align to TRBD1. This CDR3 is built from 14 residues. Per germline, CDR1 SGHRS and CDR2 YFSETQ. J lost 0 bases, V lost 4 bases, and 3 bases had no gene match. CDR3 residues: CASSDTGGSYEQYF. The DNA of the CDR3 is TGCGCCAGCAGCGACACAGGGGGCTCCTACGAGCAGTACTTC.

The CDR3 nucleotides are TGTGCCAGCAAACCGGGACAGCCAACATATGGCTACACCTTC. Encoded protein: CASKPGQPTYGYTF. The chain joins TRBV2 to TRBJ1-2; 7 bases are shared with TRBD1. Trimming at V came to 7 bases and at J to 5 bases, leaving 10 bases not matched to a gene. Germline-derived CDR1 and CDR2 are SNHLY and FYNNEI. CDR3 length equals 14 residues.

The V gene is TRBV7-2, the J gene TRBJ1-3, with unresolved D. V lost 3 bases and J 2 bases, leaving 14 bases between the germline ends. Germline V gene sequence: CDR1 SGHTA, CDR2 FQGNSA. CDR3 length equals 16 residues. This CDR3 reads CASSFSPTTPGNTIYF. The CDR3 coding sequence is TGTGCCAGCAGCTTCTCCCCTACTACTCCTGGAAACACCATATATTTT.

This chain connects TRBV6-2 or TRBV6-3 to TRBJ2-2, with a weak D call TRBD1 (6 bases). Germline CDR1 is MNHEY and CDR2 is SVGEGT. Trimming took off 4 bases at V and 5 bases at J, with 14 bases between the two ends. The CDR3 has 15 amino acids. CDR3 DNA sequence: TGTGCCAGCAGTTCTCCCCCCACAGGGACCGGGGAGCTGTTTTTT. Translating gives CASSSPPTGTGELFF.

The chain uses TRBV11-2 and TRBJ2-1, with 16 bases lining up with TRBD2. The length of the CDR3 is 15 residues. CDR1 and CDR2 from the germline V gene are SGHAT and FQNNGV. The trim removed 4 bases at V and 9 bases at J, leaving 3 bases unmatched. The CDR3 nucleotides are TGTGCCAGCAGCTCCGGGACTAGCGGGAGGGGTGAGCAGTTCTTC. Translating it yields CASSSGTSGRGEQFF.

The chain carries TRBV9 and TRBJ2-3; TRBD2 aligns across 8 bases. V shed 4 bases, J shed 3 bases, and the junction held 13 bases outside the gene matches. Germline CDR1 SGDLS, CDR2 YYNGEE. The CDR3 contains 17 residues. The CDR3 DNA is TGTGCCAGCAGCCCCGGGGGGGGAGGCCCGGCGACAGATACGCAGTATTTT. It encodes CASSPGGGGPATDTQYF.

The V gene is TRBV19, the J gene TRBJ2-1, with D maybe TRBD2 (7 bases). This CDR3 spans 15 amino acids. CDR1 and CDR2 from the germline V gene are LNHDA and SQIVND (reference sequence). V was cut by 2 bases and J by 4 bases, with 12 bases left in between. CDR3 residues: CASSISAGTYNEQFF. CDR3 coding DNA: TGTGCCAGTAGTATATCAGCGGGGACATACAATGAGCAGTTCTTC.

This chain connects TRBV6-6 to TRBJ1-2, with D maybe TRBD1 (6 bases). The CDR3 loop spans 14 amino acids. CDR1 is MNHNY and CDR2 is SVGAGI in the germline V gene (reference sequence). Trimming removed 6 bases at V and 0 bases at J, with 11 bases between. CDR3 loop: CASRTDSTNYGYTF. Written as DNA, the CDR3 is TGTGCCAGCAGAACGGACAGTACTAACTATGGCTACACCTTC.